A single sample gave rise to the 28 T cell receptor beta chains below, sequenced in a study of T cells in Graves' hyperthyroidism and ophthalmopathy. Authors of the study amplified TCR beta CDR3 regions from RNA transcripts. First-round RT-PCR with HTBI primers amplified the TCR CDR3 region. A single record per CDR3 protein comes from TCRdb applying MiXCR to the multiplex PCR reads. The data contain some 650,000 distinct CDR3 sequences, 16% of them singletons. The sample was blood. Every receptor here comes from a woman aged 40 to 49 with Graves' ophthalmopathy.

This clonotype was recorded at least ten times. The V gene is TRBV5-1, the J gene TRBJ2-1; no reliable D call. Deletions cut 0 bases from V and 10 bases from J, with 5 bases between. In germline, CDR1 is SGHRS, CDR2 YFSETQ. This CDR3 contains 11 residues. Here the CDR3 reads CASSLVTEQFF. In DNA form, the CDR3 reads TGCGCCAGCAGCTTGGTGACAGAGCAGTTCTTC. The whole variable domain, filled in from reference TRBV5-1 and TRBJ2-1, reads KAGVTQTPRYLIKTRGQQVTLSCSPISGHRSVSWYQQTPGQGLQFLFEYFSETQRNKGNFPGRFSGRQFSNSRSEMNVSTLELGDSALYLCASSLVTEQFFGPGTRLTVL.

The chain combines TRBV6-1 with TRBJ1-1, with 7 bases identical to TRBD1. Germline V gene lookup returns CDR1 MNHNS and CDR2 SASEGT. V was pared by 8 bases and J by 0 bases, with 6 bases of the junction left unmatched. This CDR3 region has 14 residues. The CDR3 coding sequence is TGTGCCAGCGGCAGGGGGATCATGAACACTGAAGCTTTCTTT. It translates to CASGRGIMNTEAFF.

The chain uses TRBV12-3 or TRBV12-4 and TRBJ2-1; 11 bases map to TRBD1. This CDR3 has 16 amino acids. V gave up 6 bases and J gave up 7 bases; unmatched junction bases: 11. The CDR3 bases are TGTGCCAGCAGCCGGCAACCGGGACAGGGGGGAAATGAGCAGTTCTTC. This codes for CASSRQPGQGGNEQFF.

This clonotype came up many times. V and J are TRBV12-3 or TRBV12-4 and TRBJ2-4; D unclear. There are 11 residues in the CDR3. Deletions cut 3 bases from V and 6 bases from J, with 3 bases between. This chain's CDR3 is CASSFGNIQYF. The CDR3 DNA reads TGTGCCAGCAGTTTTGGAAACATTCAGTACTTC.

This clonotype has at least ten counts. J is TRBJ2-1 and V is TRBV18; no clear D gene. The CDR3 extends over 13 amino acids. The V end lost 3 bases, the J end lost 8 bases, and 11 bases lay between the germline ends. Germline-derived CDR1 and CDR2 are KGHSH and LQKENI. The CDR3 DNA reads TGTGCCAGCTCACCGGTTATAGAGGATGAGCAGTTCTTC. Translated, it gives CASSPVIEDEQFF.

The table lists this clonotype with many counts. This chain uses TRBV5-1 with TRBJ2-3; D not resolved. Trimming removed 2 bases from V and 2 bases from J, with 9 bases in between. The CDR3 length is 14 residues. CDR1 and CDR2 from the germline V gene are SGHRS and YFSETQ. The chain's CDR3 is CASSFLPSTDTQYF. For the CDR3, the DNA is TGCGCCAGCAGCTTCCTCCCTTCCACAGATACGCAGTATTTT.

In its sample, this clonotype was seen many times. The rearrangement links TRBV20-1 to TRBJ2-3, with D hard to call. This CDR3 is 15 amino acids long. Germline V gene data show CDR1 as DFQATT and CDR2 as SNEGSKA (reference sequence). The V gene lost 0 bases and the J gene lost 3 bases, with 13 bases spanning the gap. The CDR3 reads CSAREGLARTDTQYF. In DNA form, the CDR3 reads TGCAGTGCTAGAGAAGGGTTAGCCCGGACAGATACGCAGTATTTT.

Notes on this clonotype: At one end the junction does not follow the germline gene, possibly because of a read error. The chain uses TRBV6-9 and TRBJ1-5; D gene unclear. The CDR3 is 14 amino acids. From germline, CDR1 is MNHGY and CDR2 SVAAGI. CDR3 nucleotide sequence: TGTGCCAGCAGTTTCGCTAAGACCGGGATATGGCGGAATTTT. This gives the protein CASSFAKTGIWRNF.

V is TRBV6-2 or TRBV6-3 and J is TRBJ1-2, with D hard to call. This CDR3 region has 18 residues. V dropped 6 bases and J dropped 3 bases, with 26 bases sitting between them. In germline, CDR1 is MNHEY, CDR2 SVGEGT. The CDR3 DNA sequence: TGTGCCAGCAGGGGGTCCGTACCTACCGCTCCGACGGACTATGGCTACACCTTC. This codes for CASRGSVPTAPTDYGYTF.

This clonotype was seen repeatedly, ten times or more. V is TRBV18 and J is TRBJ1-1, with 9 bases fitting TRBD1. V shed 5 bases, J shed 4 bases, and the junction held 11 bases outside the gene matches. The CDR3 contains 16 residues. The V gene's germline CDR1 is KGHSH and CDR2 LQKENI. This CDR3 reads CASSSRAGTGSTEAFF. DNA for the CDR3: TGTGCCAGCTCATCTCGCGCCGGGACAGGGAGCACTGAAGCTTTCTTT.

This chain joins TRBV6-1 and TRBJ1-1, with D possibly being TRBD1 (5 bases). There are 12 residues in the CDR3. Per germline, CDR1 MNHNS and CDR2 SASEGT. V dropped 7 bases and J dropped 10 bases, with 16 bases sitting between them. CDR3 sequence reads: CASIRGGGLAFF. As DNA, the CDR3 is TGTGCCAGCATTCGGGGCGGGGGATTAGCTTTCTTT.

In DNA form, the CDR3 reads TGTGCCAGCAGCTTGGCTAACAGGGTGTACGAGCAGTACTTC. Residues: CASSLANRVYEQYF. The chain links TRBV5-6 to TRBJ2-7; weak D call: TRBD1 (6 bases). The CDR3 is made up of 14 amino acids. The germline V gene has CDR1 SGHDT and CDR2 YYEEEE. The ends were cut back, 0 bases at V and 4 bases at J, with 11 bases in the middle.

The chain is built from TRBV12-3 or TRBV12-4 and TRBJ1-1, with D perhaps TRBD1 (5 bases). The CDR3 is 15 amino acids. The germline V and J ends were trimmed by 8 bases and 4 bases, with 20 bases remaining between them. The CDR3 sequence is CASRVGLFGSTEAFF. CDR3 DNA: TGTGCCAGCCGAGTGGGGCTATTCGGGAGCACTGAAGCTTTCTTT.

Remarks on this clonotype: A much larger clone lies a single base off, so this may be a read error. The rearrangement uses TRBV28 and TRBJ2-7; D gene unclear. Trimming removed 3 bases at V and 3 bases at J, with 9 bases between. The CDR3 runs 13 residues. Germline loops: CDR1 MDHEN, CDR2 SYDVKM. This CDR3 is CASSLSQVYEQYF. CDR3 DNA: TGTGCCAGCAGTTTGAGTCAGGTCTACGAGCAGTACTTC.

This clonotype was detected ten times or more. V gene TRBV19 combines with J gene TRBJ1-5; D is undetermined. Germline values: CDR1 LNHDA, CDR2 SQIVND (reference sequence). The V gene lost 2 bases and the J gene lost 4 bases, with 12 bases spanning the gap. The CDR3 contains 15 residues. CDR3 protein: CASSIRQQTNQPQHF. CDR3 DNA: TGTGCCAGTAGTATACGTCAACAGACGAATCAGCCCCAGCATTTT.

There are a few counts of this clonotype. The chain joins TRBV19 to TRBJ2-1; the D gene is possibly TRBD1 (6 bases). V lost 2 bases and J lost 1, with 18 bases in between. This CDR3 contains 18 residues. Germline assignment: CDR1 LNHDA and CDR2 SQIVND (reference sequence). This chain's CDR3 is CASSIRGILQGSYNEQFF. In DNA, the CDR3 is TGTGCCAGTAGTATAAGGGGGATTCTACAGGGTTCCTACAATGAGCAGTTCTTC.

This clonotype was found many times. J is TRBJ2-1 and V is TRBV7-9, with TRBD2 matching 10 bases. Per germline, CDR1 SEHNR and CDR2 FQNEAQ (reference sequence). V trimming: 5 bases; J trimming: 8 bases; junction bases outside the gene matches: 9. This CDR3 is 15 amino acids long. In DNA form, the CDR3 reads TGTGCCAGCAGCCGGCGACTAGCGGGTAGTGATGAGCAGTTCTTC. Its protein is CASSRRLAGSDEQFF.

This clonotype was recorded at least ten times. In DNA, the CDR3 is TGTGCCAGCAGCTCCCGGGACAGGAAGAACTATGGCTACACCTTC. Protein: CASSSRDRKNYGYTF. V and J are TRBV7-9 and TRBJ1-2; 8 nucleotides align to TRBD1. CDR1 SEHNR and CDR2 FQNEAQ come from the germline V gene (reference sequence). Trimming took 4 bases from V and 2 from J; bases not matched to a gene: 6. The CDR3 totals 15 residues. The complete variable domain, with remaining parts taken from reference TRBV7-9 and TRBJ1-2, reads DTGVSQNPRHKITKRGQNVTFRCDPISEHNRLYWYRQTLGQGPEFLTYFQNEAQLEKSRLLSDRFSAERPKGSFSTLEIQRTEQGDSAMYLCASSSRDRKNYGYTFGSGTRLTVV.

This clonotype has ten or more counts. The J gene is TRBJ1-1, the V gene TRBV10-3, with D perhaps TRBD1 (5 bases). With 7 bases removed from V and 4 bases from J, the gap between germline ends came to 13 bases. There are 13 residues in the CDR3. Germline V lookup: CDR1 ENHRY, CDR2 SYGVKD. The CDR3 DNA reads TGTGCCATCAAAGGAGGGGTCGGCACTGAAGCTTTCTTT. This sequence encodes CAIKGGVGTEAFF.

This rearrangement joins TRBV20-1 to TRBJ1-2; no clear D. Trimming took off 4 bases at V and 4 bases at J, with 13 bases between the two ends. CDR3 length: 13 amino acids. Germline V gives CDR1 DFQATT, CDR2 SNEGSKA (reference sequence). The CDR3 here is CSATAGQVYGYTF. For the CDR3, the DNA is TGCAGTGCTACCGCCGGGCAGGTCTATGGCTACACCTTC.

This clonotype turned up a few times. The V gene is TRBV5-1, the J gene TRBJ2-7, with D perhaps matching TRBD1 or TRBD2 (5 bases each). Trimming took off 2 bases at V and 5 bases at J, with 14 bases between the two ends. The CDR3 covers 14 residues. Looked up from germline, CDR1 is SGHRS and CDR2 is YFSETQ. This CDR3 reads CASSLLGATHEQYF. The CDR3 DNA follows: TGCGCCAGCAGCTTACTAGGGGCAACTCACGAGCAGTACTTC.

This clonotype was seen ten or more times. This chain uses TRBV5-1 with TRBJ1-1; possible D gene TRBD1, 5 bases. Deletions cut 3 bases from V and 1 base from J, with 10 bases between. Per germline, CDR1 SGHRS and CDR2 YFSETQ. This CDR3 comprises 14 residues. DNA for the CDR3: TGCGCCAGCAGCTCCGGGACGGAGAACACTGAAGCTTTCTTT. This encodes CASSSGTENTEAFF.

The CDR3 is CASSLGGGGGAPYNEQFF. The CDR3 coding sequence is TGTGCCAGCAGCTTGGGGGGGGGGGGGGGGGCTCCCTACAATGAGCAGTTCTTC. This chain links TRBV7-2 with TRBJ2-1; a possible D gene is TRBD2 (7 bases). The CDR3 sequence is 18 residues long. Germline V gene data show CDR1 as SGHTA and CDR2 as FQGNSA. V gave up 3 bases and J gave up 2 bases, with 20 bases separating them.

In this sample, this clonotype turned up many times. The V gene is TRBV6-2 or TRBV6-3, the J gene TRBJ1-5; 10 bases align to TRBD1. This CDR3 has 16 amino acids. V gave up 7 bases and J gave up 0 bases; unmatched junction bases: 6. Looked up from germline, CDR1 is MNHEY and CDR2 is SVGEGT. As DNA, the CDR3 is TGTGCCAGCACTGACGGGACAGGGGATAGCAATCAGCCCCAGCATTTT. Translated: CASTDGTGDSNQPQHF.

In the case of this clonotype: It may be a read error: a sequence one base away is much more abundant. The chain carries TRBV28 and TRBJ2-4; D might be TRBD1 (5 bases). V was pared by 8 bases and J by 12 bases, with 23 bases between. CDR3 length: 14 residues. Germline-derived CDR1 and CDR2 are MDHEN and SYDVKM. The CDR3 spells CASSQARSLDTQYF. CDR3 nucleotide sequence: TGTGCCAGCTCCCAGGCCAGGAGTTTGGACACTCAGTACTTC.

This chain connects TRBV4-1 to TRBJ2-5; TRBD2 matches at 7 bases. CDR1 and CDR2 from the germline V gene are MGHRA and YSYEKL. Unmatched junction bases numbered 7, after V lost 1 base and J lost 5 bases. The CDR3 covers 15 residues. The CDR3 is CASSQVGGLGETQYF. The CDR3 nucleotides read TGCGCCAGCAGCCAAGTGGGGGGGTTGGGGGAGACCCAGTACTTC.

This chain connects TRBV6-1 to TRBJ2-5; TRBD2 aligns across 7 bases. The CDR3 has 17 residues. Germline V gene lookup returns CDR1 MNHNS and CDR2 SASEGT. Trimming took 6 bases from V and 2 from J; bases not matched to a gene: 15. CDR3 residues: CASRGGGGFPLQETQYF. In DNA form, the CDR3 reads TGTGCCAGCAGGGGGGGGGGGGGGTTTCCACTACAAGAGACCCAGTACTTC.

The table lists this clonotype with many counts. The chain uses TRBV20-1 and TRBJ2-3, with TRBD2 matching 12 bases. The V and J ends lost 2 bases and 4 bases, in that order; junction bases with no gene match: 7. The CDR3 has 16 residues. Per the germline V gene, CDR1 is DFQATT and CDR2 is SNEGSKA (reference sequence). For the CDR3, the DNA is TGCAGTGCTAGACGGCTAGCGGGAGGGGACTCAGATACGCAGTATTTT. Its protein product is CSARRLAGGDSDTQYF.